A selection of T cell receptor beta chains follows, all from one sample in a study of shared clonotypes between healthy human individuals. Profiled with immunoSEQ multiplex PCR; TCRdb holds only in-frame clones, not every one. The table has approximately 1,500,000 clones, 95% to 99% seen once; the top ten hold 0.4% to 0.45%. The sample was naive CD4+ T cells sorted from blood. The source of these receptors is a man aged 30-40 years in good health. Both conserved end residues are part of each CDR3. The D gene is left open where the match is weak. For some rows the clone size is stated as once, few or many, or as a class when expanded; others skip it.

j_call,v_call,d_call,clone_size,cdr3_aa,cdr3_nt
TRBJ2-1,TRBV9,TRBD2,once,CASSARPGGAGENEQFF,TGTGCCAGCAGCGCACGCCCGGGGGGAGCGGGAGAAAATGAGCAGTTCTTC
TRBJ2-1,TRBV5-4,TRBD2,-,CASTWGGSGSYNEQFF,TGTGCCAGCACCTGGGGAGGTAGCGGGAGCTACAATGAGCAGTTCTTC
TRBJ1-4,TRBV5-6,-,-,CASSGGNEKLFF,TGTGCCAGCAGCGGAGGTAATGAAAAACTGTTTTTT
TRBJ2-1,TRBV6-1,-,-,CASSDGGQIYNEQFF,TGTGCCAGCAGTGATGGCGGACAGATCTACAATGAGCAGTTCTTC
TRBJ2-5,TRBV28,-,-,CASSFLDQETQYF,TGTGCCAGCAGTTTTTTGGACCAGGAGACCCAGTACTTC
TRBJ2-7,TRBV6-5,-,-,CASSYSREYEQYF,TGTGCCAGCAGTTACTCCCGTGAGTACGAGCAGTACTTC
TRBJ2-5,TRBV28,-,-,CASSTSDRVAQETQYF,-
TRBJ2-1,TRBV5-1,-,-,CASSLSASPYNEQFF,TGCGCCAGCAGCTTGTCGGCTAGTCCATACAATGAGCAGTTCTTC
TRBJ2-2,TRBV19,TRBD1,-,CASSGTGGLLTGELFF,TGTGCCAGTTCCGGGACAGGGGGCCTCTTGACCGGGGAGCTGTTTTTT
TRBJ2-7,TRBV2,-,-,CASGDRTYEQYF,TGTGCCAGCGGCGACAGAACCTACGAGCAGTACTTC
TRBJ1-5,TRBV2,TRBD1,-,CASSRGQGDQPQHF,TGTGCCAGCAGCCGTGGACAGGGGGATCAGCCCCAGCATTTT
TRBJ2-3,TRBV20-1,-,-,CSDTDTQYF,TGCAGTGACACAGATACGCAGTATTTT
TRBJ2-7,TRBV15,-,-,CATSRDRGPYEQYF,TGTGCCACCAGCAGAGATCGGGGGCCCTACGAGCAGTACTTC
TRBJ1-1,TRBV27,-,-,CASSRRGTEAFF,TGTGCCAGCAGCCGGCGGGGTACTGAAGCTTTCTTT
TRBJ1-4,TRBV28,-,-,CASSKGGNNEKLFF,TGTGCCAGCAGCAAAGGGGGGAATAACGAAAAACTGTTTTTT
TRBJ2-7,TRBV19,TRBD1,-,CASGQDSQTYEQYF,TGTGCCAGTGGACAGGACAGTCAAACCTACGAGCAGTACTTC
TRBJ2-3,TRBV11-3,-,-,CASSQSTDTQYF,TGTGCCAGCAGCCAGAGCACAGATACGCAGTATTTT
TRBJ1-2,TRBV9,TRBD1,-,CASSPGQASYGYTF,TGTGCCAGCAGCCCCGGACAGGCTAGCTATGGCTACACCTTC
TRBJ2-1,TRBV30,-,-,CAWALGPNEQFF,TGTGCCTGGGCCTTAGGACCCAATGAGCAGTTCTTC
TRBJ2-2,TRBV9,-,-,CASSAIGWGGELFF,TGTGCCAGCAGCGCCATCGGCTGGGGCGGGGAGCTGTTTTTT
TRBJ2-1,TRBV9,TRBD2,-,CASSVASSGRAGEQFF,TGTGCCAGCAGCGTAGCTTCTAGCGGGAGGGCAGGTGAGCAGTTCTTC
TRBJ1-1,TRBV9,-,-,CASSALGWGMNTEAFF,TGTGCCAGCAGCGCCCTAGGTTGGGGGATGAACACTGAAGCTTTCTTT
TRBJ2-1,TRBV7-3,-,-,CASSPGLGLDEQFF,TGTGCCAGCAGCCCCGGTCTAGGGCTCGATGAGCAGTTCTTC
TRBJ1-2,TRBV19,TRBD1,-,CASSVGQGLGGYTF,TGTGCCAGTAGTGTCGGACAGGGCCTTGGTGGCTACACCTTC
TRBJ1-5,TRBV28,-,-,CASSLAVRGRGQPQHF,TGTGCCAGCAGTTTGGCGGTACGAGGGCGGGGGCAGCCCCAGCATTTT
TRBJ2-7,TRBV5-1,-,once,CASTNEQYF,TGCGCCAGCACTAACGAGCAGTACTTC
TRBJ1-2,TRBV5-6,-,-,CASSPGLQGGYTF,TGTGCCAGCAGCCCGGGACTTCAGGGGGGCTACACCTTC
TRBJ1-2,TRBV5-4,-,-,CASSLPARTASNYGYTF,TGTGCCAGCAGCTTGCCCGCCCGGACAGCCTCTAACTATGGCTACACCTTC
TRBJ2-7,TRBV29-1,-,-,CSVEESLGEQYF,TGCAGCGTTGAGGAATCTCTGGGGGAGCAGTACTTC
TRBJ2-3,TRBV19,-,-,CASSIGDTSDTQYF,TGTGCCAGTAGTATCGGGGATACCTCAGATACGCAGTATTTT
TRBJ2-7,TRBV6-1,-,-,CASSTGHYEQYF,TGTGCCAGCAGTACAGGACATTACGAGCAGTACTTC
TRBJ2-5,TRBV29-1,-,-,CSARTAQETQYF,TGCAGCGCTCGGACAGCCCAAGAGACCCAGTACTTC
TRBJ2-1,TRBV7-3,-,-,CASSPGTFGAHNEQFF,TGTGCCAGCAGCCCAGGGACCTTTGGGGCACACAATGAGCAGTTCTTC
TRBJ1-5,TRBV7-2,-,-,CASSLVARASNQPQHF,TGTGCCAGCAGCTTAGTGGCTCGGGCAAGCAATCAGCCCCAGCATTTT
TRBJ1-1,TRBV5-4,-,-,CASSPGRTLLNTEAFF,TGTGCCAGCTCGCCGGGACGAACTCTATTGAACACTGAAGCTTTCTTT
TRBJ2-3,TRBV9,-,-,CASSVIIRGDTQYF,TGTGCCAGCAGCGTCATAATCCGGGGAGATACGCAGTATTTT
TRBJ2-3,TRBV9,TRBD2,-,CASSPTSGVTDTQYF,TGTGCCAGCAGCCCCACTAGCGGTGTCACAGATACGCAGTATTTT
TRBJ2-2,TRBV7-3,-,-,CASSLQGSHSGELFF,TGTGCCAGCAGCCTCCAGGGGAGTCACTCCGGGGAGCTGTTTTTT
TRBJ2-1,TRBV4-2,TRBD1,-,CASSKARQGANNEQFF,TGTGCCAGCAGCAAAGCCAGACAGGGGGCTAACAATGAGCAGTTCTTC
TRBJ2-2,TRBV6-5,TRBD1,-,CASTPRGLNTGELFF,TGTGCCAGCACTCCCAGGGGGCTGAACACCGGGGAGCTGTTTTTT
TRBJ1-2,TRBV2,-,-,CASTTGPRGYTF,TGTGCCAGCACCACCGGACCTCGAGGCTACACCTTC
TRBJ1-2,TRBV7-9,-,-,CASSQGSLTADGYTF,TGTGCCAGCAGCCAGGGAAGCCTCACAGCGGATGGCTACACCTTC
TRBJ2-5,TRBV7-2,TRBD1,-,CASSTPPGTGSETQYF,TGTGCCAGCAGCACCCCCCCCGGGACAGGGTCAGAGACCCAGTACTTC
TRBJ2-3,TRBV19,-,-,CASRTASTDTQYF,TGTGCCAGTAGAACAGCTAGCACAGATACGCAGTATTTT
TRBJ1-1,TRBV5-4,-,-,CASSSRGTMNTEAFF,TGTGCCAGCAGCTCCCGGGGAACGATGAACACTGAAGCTTTCTTT
TRBJ1-4,TRBV2,-,-,CASSEGWEKLFF,TGTGCCAGCAGCGAGGGTTGGGAAAAACTGTTTTTT
TRBJ1-1,TRBV6-5,-,-,CASRPGRMNTEAFF,TGTGCCAGCAGACCCGGACGGATGAACACTGAAGCTTTCTTT
TRBJ1-2,TRBV6-1,TRBD1,-,CASSEAGTGIYGYTF,TGTGCCAGCAGTGAAGCGGGGACAGGGATCTATGGCTACACCTTC
TRBJ2-1,TRBV19,-,-,CATTSREINNEQFF,TGTGCCACTACCAGCAGGGAGATTAACAATGAGCAGTTCTTC
TRBJ1-1,TRBV30,-,-,CAWRREGEAFF,TGTGCCTGGAGAAGGGAGGGTGAAGCTTTCTTT
TRBJ2-5,TRBV18,-,-,CASSPRGIETQYF,TGTGCCAGCTCCCCCCGAGGAATAGAGACCCAGTACTTC
TRBJ1-1,TRBV5-4,-,-,CASSVGQGRTEAFF,TGTGCCAGCAGCGTGGGACAAGGGAGGACTGAAGCTTTCTTT
TRBJ2-6,TRBV28,TRBD1,-,CASSTGQAGANVLTF,TGTGCCAGCAGTACTGGACAGGCTGGGGCCAACGTCCTGACTTTC
TRBJ2-3,TRBV25-1,-,-,CARWCRGTADTQYF,TGTGCCAGATGGTGTAGGGGCACCGCAGATACGCAGTATTTT
TRBJ2-2,TRBV7-3,-,-,CASSFSGPGTGELFF,TGTGCCAGCAGCTTTTCAGGCCCGGGGACCGGGGAGCTGTTTTTT